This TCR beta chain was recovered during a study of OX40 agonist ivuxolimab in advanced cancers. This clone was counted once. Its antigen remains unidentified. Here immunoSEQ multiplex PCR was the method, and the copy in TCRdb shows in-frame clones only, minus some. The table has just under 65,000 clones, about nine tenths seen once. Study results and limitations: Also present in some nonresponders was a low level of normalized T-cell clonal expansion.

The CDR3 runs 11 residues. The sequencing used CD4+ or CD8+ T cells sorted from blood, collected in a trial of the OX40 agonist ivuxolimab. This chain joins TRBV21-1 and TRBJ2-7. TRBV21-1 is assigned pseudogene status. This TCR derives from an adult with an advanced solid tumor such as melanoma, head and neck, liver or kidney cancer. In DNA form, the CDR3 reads TGTGCCAGACCTTTGGAATACGAGCAGTACTTC. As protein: CARPLEYEQYF.